This entry describes one TCR beta chain. The CDR3 does not end in the conserved phenylalanine or tryptophan, so this is likely a read error. From 500 ng of total RNA, TCR beta-specific cDNA was reverse-transcribed using a constant-region primer. The TCR beta library was amplified through three nested multiplex PCR rounds in a modified ARM-PCR procedure. Use of TRBV1-TRBV30 forward primers with a C-beta reverse primer characterized the first two PCR rounds, which lasted 10 cycles each. TCRdb reanalysed the multiplex PCR reads using MiXCR and keeps one entry per CDR3 protein. The sample lists about 30,000 distinct CDR3 sequences, roughly two thirds occurring once. This specimen comes from a study of tumor-infiltrating lymphocytes in primary liver carcinoma. V was pared by 11 bases and J by 0 bases, with 20 bases between. The CDR3 spans 15 residues. CDR1 is MNHEY, CDR2 SVGAGI, per germline. Without any cell sorting, roughly 18-31 mg of bulk tissue yielded co-extracted RNA and DNA. Five distinct regions per tumor were sampled.

The TCR originated in a woman in her thirties with primary liver carcinoma and hepatitis B virus infection. The sample was liver tumor tissue from sampling region 3. The subset here: tumor region T3, left-lateral pole. The chain has TRBV6-5 and TRBJ2-7; a possible D gene is TRBD1 (6 bases). The CDR3, as DNA: TGTGCCGGCAATTACAAGGACAGCAGCTCCTACGAGCAGTACTCC. It specifies CAGNYKDSSSYEQYS.